These 26 T cell receptor beta chains came from one sample sequenced in a study of OX40 agonist ivuxolimab in advanced cancers. The table came from immunoSEQ multiplex PCR; TCRdb's copy has only in-frame clones and leaves some out. The table lists about 43,000 clones, around 86% of them singletons. The specimen comprised CD4+ or CD8+ T cells sorted from blood, sampled in a trial of the OX40 agonist ivuxolimab. Receptors were obtained from an adult with an advanced solid tumor such as melanoma, head and neck, liver or kidney cancer.

This clone was picked up one time. The J gene is TRBJ1-3, the V gene TRBV6-4; no clear D gene. V lost 7 bases to trimming and J lost 4 bases, with 17 bases between them. CDR3 length: 15 amino acids. From germline, CDR1 is MRHNA and CDR2 SNTAGT. The CDR3 coding sequence is TGTGCCAGCAAAAAGCTCGGGGTCGTGGGAAACACCATATATTTT. This encodes CASKKLGVVGNTIYF.

The chain has TRBV30 and TRBJ2-3; 14 nucleotides align to TRBD2. Per the germline V gene, CDR1 is GTSNPN and CDR2 is SVGIG (reference sequence). V gave up 1 base and J gave up 4 bases; unmatched junction bases: 4. The CDR3 has 16 residues. CDR3 region: CAWSGGLAGGPDTQYF. CDR3 in DNA: TGTGCCTGGAGTGGCGGACTAGCGGGAGGCCCAGATACGCAGTATTTT.

The rearrangement joins TRBV6-1 to TRBJ2-5; 7 bases align to TRBD2. The J call could be wrong; TRBJ2-7 is a better fit for the DNA end. Germline assignment: CDR1 MNHNS and CDR2 SASEGT. CDR3 length: 15 amino acids. For the CDR3, the DNA is TGTGCCAGCAGTGATAGAGGACTAGGATCCTACGAGCAGTACTTC. It specifies CASSDRGLGSYEQYF.

The chain links TRBV7-9 to TRBJ2-5; no firm D call. Trimming removed 5 bases at V and 5 bases at J, with 12 bases between. The CDR3 totals 13 residues. Germline V CDR1 and CDR2: SEHNR, FQNEAQ (reference sequence). The DNA for the CDR3 is TGTGCCAGCAGCCCTCGGTTTGGGGAGACCCAGTACTTC. Protein sequence: CASSPRFGETQYF.

V usage is TRBV7-9 and J usage is TRBJ2-1; the D gene is possibly TRBD1 (6 bases). CDR1 is SEHNR and CDR2 is FQNEAQ in the germline V gene (reference sequence). The CDR3 sequence is 12 residues long. V was pared by 5 bases and J by 12 bases, with 14 bases between. The CDR3 region is CASSTTKQGQFF. The CDR3 nucleotides read TGTGCCAGCAGCACAACAAAACAGGGGCAGTTCTTC.

The chain has TRBV7-9 and TRBJ2-3; D remains unclear. Germline V gives CDR1 SEHNR, CDR2 FQNEAQ (reference sequence). Between the trimmed V and J ends, which lost 0 bases and 4 bases, there was a span of 11 bases. The CDR3 runs to 15 residues. The CDR3 region is CASSLAESLADTQYF. CDR3 DNA sequence: TGTGCCAGCAGCTTAGCAGAGAGTTTGGCAGATACGCAGTATTTT.

The chain uses TRBV4-1 and TRBJ1-2; 7 nucleotides agree with TRBD1. The CDR3 covers 15 residues. V shed 1 base and J 7 bases; nucleotides not matched to a gene: 9. The germline V gene has CDR1 MGHRA and CDR2 YSYEKL. The CDR3 loop reads CASSQALRQGFGYTF. The CDR3 coding sequence is TGCGCCAGCAGCCAAGCTCTCCGACAGGGCTTTGGCTACACCTTC.

With respect to this clone: Other DNA sequences in this sample translate to the same CDR3. This rearrangement joins TRBV6-1 to TRBJ2-7; 8 nucleotides agree with TRBD2. With V trimmed by 1 base and J by 2 bases, 7 bases remained unmatched. This CDR3 spans 16 amino acids. Germline V gene lookup returns CDR1 MNHNS and CDR2 SASEGT. The CDR3 loop is CASSEGLASGPYEQYF. For the CDR3, the DNA is TGTGCCAGCAGTGAAGGTTTGGCTAGCGGGCCCTACGAGCAGTACTTC.

The V and J genes are TRBV5-8 and TRBJ1-5; TRBD1 aligns across 7 bases. Germline V gives CDR1 SGHTS, CDR2 YDEGEE. V gave up 4 bases and J gave up 10 bases; unmatched junction bases: 20. The length of the CDR3 is 17 residues. The CDR3 spells CASSVNKPDRPWGPQHF. The CDR3 DNA follows: TGTGCCAGCAGCGTAAATAAGCCGGACAGGCCGTGGGGTCCCCAGCATTTT.

The genes are TRBV7-9 and TRBJ2-3; TRBD2 matches at 10 bases. The V gene's germline CDR1 is SEHNR and CDR2 FQNEAQ (reference sequence). V gave up 4 bases and J gave up 5 bases; unmatched junction bases: 9. This CDR3 is 16 amino acids long. As DNA, the CDR3 is TGTGCCAGCAGCTCAAAATTAGCGGGGGGTCAAGATACGCAGTATTTT. Encoded protein: CASSSKLAGGQDTQYF.

The chain employs TRBV7-6 and TRBJ2-2, with D uncertain. Looked up from germline, CDR1 is SGHVS and CDR2 is FNYEAQ. With 5 bases removed from V and 0 bases from J, the gap between germline ends came to 7 bases. This CDR3 is 14 amino acids long. Here the CDR3 reads CASSQPTNTGELFF. Here the CDR3 DNA reads TGTGCCAGCAGCCAGCCTACGAACACCGGGGAGCTGTTTTTT. The complete variable domain, with remaining parts taken from reference TRBV7-6 and TRBJ2-2, reads GAGVSQSPRYKVTKRGQDVALRCDPISGHVSLYWYRQALGQGPEFLTYFNYEAQQDKSGLPNDRFSAERPEGSISTLTIQRTEQRDSAMYRCASSQPTNTGELFFGEGSRLTVL.

This chain joins TRBV7-9 and TRBJ2-1; 7 nucleotides align to TRBD2. The CDR3 has 14 amino acids. Trimming cost V 4 bases and J 6 bases; bases outside gene matches: 6. CDR1 is SEHNR, CDR2 FQNEAQ, per germline (reference sequence). The CDR3 DNA reads TGTGCCAGCAGCTCAGGGACTACCGGCAATGAGCAGTTCTTC. As protein: CASSSGTTGNEQFF.

This clone was picked up a small number of times. The genes are TRBV5-1 and TRBJ2-7; D may be TRBD1 (6 bases). Per germline, CDR1 SGHRS and CDR2 YFSETQ. V lost 1 base to trimming and J lost 6 bases, with 17 bases between them. The CDR3 consists of 15 residues. The CDR3 loop reads CASSLTGQHGFEQYF. For the CDR3, the DNA is TGCGCCAGCAGCTTGACTGGACAGCATGGATTCGAGCAGTACTTC. Filled out from reference TRBV5-1 and TRBJ2-7, the complete variable domain reads KAGVTQTPRYLIKTRGQQVTLSCSPISGHRSVSWYQQTPGQGLQFLFEYFSETQRNKGNFPGRFSGRQFSNSRSEMNVSTLELGDSALYLCASSLTGQHGFEQYFGPGTRLTVT.

V usage is TRBV11-3 and J usage is TRBJ2-2; 7 bases match TRBD1. The CDR3 consists of 16 residues. Per the germline V gene, CDR1 is SGHNT and CDR2 is YENEEA. V lost 5 bases, J lost 1 base, and 7 bases stayed unmatched. CDR3 in DNA: TGTGCCAGCAGCCCCTCGACAGGGAAGAACACCGGGGAGCTGTTTTTT. It yields the protein CASSPSTGKNTGELFF.

The chain links TRBV7-8 to TRBJ2-5, with 13 bases matching TRBD2. The ends lost 4 bases at V and 3 bases at J; junction bases unmatched: 8. Germline CDR1 reads SGHVS; CDR2 reads FQNEAQ. The CDR3 spans 17 residues. CDR3 residues: CASSSQLAGGPKETQYF. The CDR3 DNA follows: TGTGCCAGCAGCTCCCAACTAGCGGGAGGGCCGAAAGAGACCCAGTACTTC.

V and J are TRBV15 and TRBJ2-7; the D call may be TRBD1 or TRBD2 (6 bases each). The V end was cut by 4 bases, the J end by 6 bases, with 16 bases between. CDR3 length: 14 residues. Per the germline V gene, CDR1 is LNHNV and CDR2 is YYDKDF (reference sequence). DNA for the CDR3: TGTGCCACCAGCATGCGTCGGGGGCTAAGCGAGCAGTACTTC. Translating it yields CATSMRRGLSEQYF.

This rearrangement joins TRBV5-1 to TRBJ2-1; perhaps TRBD2 as D (5 bases). Germline V lookup: CDR1 SGHRS, CDR2 YFSETQ. V lost 6 bases and J 7 bases, leaving 17 bases between the germline ends. This CDR3 region has 14 residues. This CDR3 is CASTEGSPGNEQFF. In DNA, the CDR3 is TGCGCCAGCACTGAAGGCAGCCCGGGGAATGAGCAGTTCTTC.

This rearrangement joins TRBV7-8 to TRBJ2-2, with no clear D. The CDR3 spans 14 residues. V lost 8 bases, J lost 6 bases, and 16 bases lay in between. Germline V gives CDR1 SGHVS, CDR2 FQNEAQ. CDR3 sequence (DNA): TGTGCCAGCGAGAAAGGGAATTTTGCCGGGGAGCTGTTTTTT. It codes for CASEKGNFAGELFF. The full variable domain, in which reference TRBV7-8 and TRBJ2-2 provide the parts outside the CDR3, is GAGVSQSPRYKVAKRGQDVALRCDPISGHVSLFWYQQALGQGPEFLTYFQNEAQLDKSGLPSDRFFAERPEGSVSTLKIQRTQQEDSAVYLCASEKGNFAGELFFGEGSRLTVL.

The chain recombines TRBV9 with TRBJ2-1, with a tentative D call TRBD2 (6 bases). The CDR3 contains 18 residues. V was shortened by 0 bases and J by 4 bases, with 20 bases between the two germline ends. The germline V gene encodes CDR1 SGDLS and CDR2 YYNGEE. The CDR3 DNA sequence: TGTGCCAGCAGCGTAGGGATTACTAGCCCGGGGTTGTACAATGAGCAGTTCTTC. It is translated as CASSVGITSPGLYNEQFF.

The CDR3 is CASSPIRGEANTGELFF. The DNA of the CDR3 is TGTGCCAGCTCACCAATTCGGGGAGAAGCGAACACCGGGGAGCTGTTTTTT. V usage is TRBV18 and J usage is TRBJ2-2; TRBD2 is a possible D gene (5 bases). Germline V lookup: CDR1 KGHSH, CDR2 LQKENI. This CDR3 region has 17 residues. Trimming took off 2 bases at V and 0 bases at J, with 13 bases between the two ends. The full variable domain, completed using reference TRBV18 and TRBJ2-2, is NAGVMQNPRHLVRRRGQEARLRCSPMKGHSHVYWYRQLPEEGLKFMVYLQKENIIDESGMPKERFSAEFPKEGPSILRIQQVVRGDSAAYFCASSPIRGEANTGELFFGEGSRLTVL.

This clone showed up just once. The chain couples TRBV5-6 to TRBJ2-7, with TRBD1 as a possible D gene (5 bases). The ends were cut back, 8 bases at V and 2 bases at J, with 14 bases in the middle. CDR3 size: 13 residues. Germline CDR1 SGHDT, CDR2 YYEEEE. This CDR3 reads CASQGISTYEQYF. DNA of the CDR3: TGTGCCAGTCAGGGTATATCAACCTACGAGCAGTACTTC.

The CDR3 spells CASSPGQGRNSPLHF. CDR3 nucleotides: TGTGCCAGCTCACCCGGACAGGGTCGTAATTCACCCCTCCACTTT. V is TRBV18 and J is TRBJ1-6, with TRBD1 matching over 8 bases. The trim removed 3 bases at V and 6 bases at J, leaving 4 bases unmatched. CDR3 length: 15 amino acids. CDR1 KGHSH and CDR2 LQKENI come from the germline V gene. The whole variable domain, remainder taken from reference TRBV18 and TRBJ1-6, is NAGVMQNPRHLVRRRGQEARLRCSPMKGHSHVYWYRQLPEEGLKFMVYLQKENIIDESGMPKERFSAEFPKEGPSILRIQQVVRGDSAAYFCASSPGQGRNSPLHFGNGTRLTVT.

The chain combines TRBV4-2 with TRBJ2-7; 8 nucleotides match TRBD2. The germline CDR1 and CDR2 sequences are LGHNA and YNFKEQ. The CDR3 runs 15 residues. The trim removed 0 bases at V and 3 bases at J, leaving 4 bases unmatched. This CDR3 is CASSQDQAGDYEQYF. For the CDR3, the DNA is TGTGCCAGCAGCCAAGACCAAGCGGGAGACTACGAGCAGTACTTC.

The V gene is TRBV21-1, the J gene TRBJ2-4; the table names TRBD2, a call not compared with the DNA. TRBV21-1 is deemed a pseudogene. CDR3 length: 17 residues. In DNA, the CDR3 is TGTGCCAGCAGCAATTCTTTAGCGGAAATAGCCAAAAACATTCAGTACTTC. Its translation is CASSNSLAEIAKNIQYF.

The chain has TRBV2 and TRBJ2-3; D is unresolved. V was trimmed by 3 bases and J by 5 bases, leaving 12 bases between them. Germline V gene sequence: CDR1 SNHLY, CDR2 FYNNEI. CDR3 length: 14 amino acids. The CDR3, as DNA: TGTGCCAGCAGTGATTTCCTGGCTGGAGATACGCAGTATTTT. Translating it yields CASSDFLAGDTQYF.

The V and J genes are TRBV7-9 and TRBJ2-2; 8 bases are shared with TRBD2. The CDR3 sequence is 16 residues long. Germline CDR1 reads SEHNR; CDR2 reads FQNEAQ (reference sequence). The ends lost 3 bases at V and 5 bases at J; junction bases unmatched: 8. In DNA form, the CDR3 reads TGTGCCAGCAGCTTTACTAGCGGCAGCAAAACCGGGGAGCTGTTTTTT. Amino acids: CASSFTSGSKTGELFF.